This entry describes one T cell receptor (beta chain). Its matching antigen is unknown. The sample is drawn from a study of T cell responses to AZD1222 COVID-19 vaccine. Notes on the study in general: As reported, nearly half of all spike-specific TCRs target variant regions that are unmutated. Donor demographics were predominantly white British with a female majority; clonal diversity may be underestimated.

With V trimmed by 1 base and J by 7 bases, 6 bases remained unmatched. Germline V gene sequence: CDR1 KGHSH, CDR2 LQKENI. The CDR3 has 15 residues. Assay used: immunoSEQ multiplex PCR; TCRdb lists only in-frame clones, some missing. In the table there are about 120,000 clones, 90% of which are singletons. The receptor comes from an adult who received the MenACWY meningococcal vaccine as a control. This specimen was peripheral blood, taken 28 days after the second dose of the MenACWY control vaccine. V gene TRBV18 combines with J gene TRBJ2-2; 7 nucleotides match TRBD2. CDR3 nucleotide sequence: TGTGCCAGCTCACCACGGGGGGGAGTGGACGGGGAGCTGTTTTTT. This encodes CASSPRGGVDGELFF.